Following are 2 T cell receptor beta chains from one sample sequenced in a study of blood T cells in healthy people across ages. Through a sample-barcoded 5' primer and a J-beta primer mix, a second PCR was run for about 6 to 11 cycles. TCRdb re-called the 5' RACE reads with MiXCR, one entry per CDR3 protein. The sample yields approximately 850,000 distinct CDR3 sequences, nearly 60% seen once. Sequencing input: blood. These receptors were collected from a man aged 25-40 years in good health.

This clonotype was counted only a few times. J is TRBJ2-5 and V is TRBV25-1, with a tentative D call TRBD1 (6 bases). Germline V CDR1 and CDR2: MGHDK, SYGVNS. The CDR3 sequence is 14 residues long. V dropped 7 bases and J dropped 2 bases, with 14 bases sitting between them. The CDR3 nucleotides read TGTGCCAGCAATCAGGGGCGAAGGCAAGAGACCCAGTACTTC. This sequence encodes CASNQGRRQETQYF.

This chain uses TRBV20-1 with TRBJ2-7; 8 bases are a match to TRBD2. TRBJ2-5 matches the DNA end more closely, so the J call is doubtful. This CDR3 is 16 amino acids long. Germline lookup yields CDR1 DFQATT and CDR2 SNEGSKA (reference sequence). As DNA, the CDR3 is TGCAGTGCTACCCCAGGTGGAGCGGGGGTTGGAGAGACCCAGTACTTC. Translating it yields CSATPGGAGVGETQYF.